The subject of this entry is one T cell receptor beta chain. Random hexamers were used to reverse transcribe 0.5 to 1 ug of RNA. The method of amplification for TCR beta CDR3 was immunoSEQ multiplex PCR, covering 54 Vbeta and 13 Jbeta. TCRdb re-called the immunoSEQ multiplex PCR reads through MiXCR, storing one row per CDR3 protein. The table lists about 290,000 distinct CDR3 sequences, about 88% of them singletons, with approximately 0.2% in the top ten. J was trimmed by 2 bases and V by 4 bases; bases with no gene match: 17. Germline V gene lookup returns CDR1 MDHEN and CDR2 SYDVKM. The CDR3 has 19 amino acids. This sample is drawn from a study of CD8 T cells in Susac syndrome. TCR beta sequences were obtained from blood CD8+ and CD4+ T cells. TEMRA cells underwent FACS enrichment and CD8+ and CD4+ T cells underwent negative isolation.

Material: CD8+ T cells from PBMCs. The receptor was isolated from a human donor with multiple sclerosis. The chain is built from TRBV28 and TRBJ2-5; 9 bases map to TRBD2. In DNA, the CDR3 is TGTGCCAGCAGTTCCTTCGGGATAGCGGGAGCATCCTCTCAAGAGACCCAGTACTTC. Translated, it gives CASSSFGIAGASSQETQYF.